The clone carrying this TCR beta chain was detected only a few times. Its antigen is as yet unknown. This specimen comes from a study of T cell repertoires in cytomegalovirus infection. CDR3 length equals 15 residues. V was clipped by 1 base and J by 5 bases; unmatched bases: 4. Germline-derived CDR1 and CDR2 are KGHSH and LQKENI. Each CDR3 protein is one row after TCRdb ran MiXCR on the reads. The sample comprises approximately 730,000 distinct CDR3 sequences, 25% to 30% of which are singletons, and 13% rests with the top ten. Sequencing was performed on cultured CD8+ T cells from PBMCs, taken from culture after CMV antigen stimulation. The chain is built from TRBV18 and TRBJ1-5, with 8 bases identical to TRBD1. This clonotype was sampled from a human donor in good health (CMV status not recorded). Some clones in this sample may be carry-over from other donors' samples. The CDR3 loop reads CASSPQDRADQPQHF. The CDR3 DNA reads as TGTGCCAGCTCACCACAGGACAGGGCAGATCAGCCCCAGCATTTT.